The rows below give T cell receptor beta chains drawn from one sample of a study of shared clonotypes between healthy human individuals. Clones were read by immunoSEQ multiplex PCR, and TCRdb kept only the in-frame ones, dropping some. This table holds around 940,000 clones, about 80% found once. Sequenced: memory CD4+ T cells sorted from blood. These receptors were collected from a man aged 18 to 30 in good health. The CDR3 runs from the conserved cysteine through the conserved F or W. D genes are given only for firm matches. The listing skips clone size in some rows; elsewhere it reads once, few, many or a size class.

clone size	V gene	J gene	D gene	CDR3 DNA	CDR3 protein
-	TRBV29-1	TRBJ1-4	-	TGCAGCGCATCGACAGGCAGAGGGGAAAAACTGTTTTTT	CSASTGRGEKLFF
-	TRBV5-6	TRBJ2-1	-	TGTGCCAGCAGCCTCCGGGACGGAGGATTCAATGAGCAGTTCTTC	CASSLRDGGFNEQFF
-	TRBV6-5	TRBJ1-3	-	TGTGCCAGCAGGACGGCCTCTGGAAACACCATATATTTT	CASRTASGNTIYF
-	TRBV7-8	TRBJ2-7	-	TGTGCCAGCAGCGGGCTATACTACGAGCAGTACTTC	CASSGLYYEQYF
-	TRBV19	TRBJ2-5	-	TGTGCCAGTAGTATGTCGGGGGGCTGGGAGACCCAGTACTTC	CASSMSGGWETQYF
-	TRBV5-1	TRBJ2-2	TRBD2	TGCGCCTCCGCGGGGGGCCCCAAGAACACCGGGGAGCTGTTTTTT	CASAGGPKNTGELFF
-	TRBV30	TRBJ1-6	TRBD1	TGTGCCTGGAGCCCTTGGACAGGGAGCTCCTATAATTCACCCCTCCACTTT	CAWSPWTGSSYNSPLHF
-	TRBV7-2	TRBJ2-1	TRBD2	TGTGCCAGCAGCTTAGGCGGGAGCCTCTCCAATGAGCAGTTCTTC	CASSLGGSLSNEQFF
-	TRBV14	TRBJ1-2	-	TGTGCCAGCAGCCAAGTATCGACCGGCCTCGGGAGTATAATAGCCTTC	CASSQVSTGLGSIIAF
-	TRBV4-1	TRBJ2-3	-	TGCGCCAGCAGCCACCTCTTGTCTTCGCAGTATTTT	CASSHLLSSQYF
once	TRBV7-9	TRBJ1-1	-	TGTGCCAGCAGCTTATTTTCGGGCGGGGGGACTGAAGCTTTCTTT	CASSLFSGGGTEAFF
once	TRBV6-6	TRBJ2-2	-	TGTGCCAGCAGTTACGTTGGGGAGCTGTTTTTT	CASSYVGELFF
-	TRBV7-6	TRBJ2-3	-	TGTGCCAGCAGCTTAGACACGTCAGATACGCAGTATTTT	CASSLDTSDTQYF
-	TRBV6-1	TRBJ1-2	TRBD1	TGTGCCAGCAGCGAGGGACAGGGGGTAAACTATGGCTACACCTTC	CASSEGQGVNYGYTF
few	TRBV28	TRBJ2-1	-	TGTGCCAGCAGCCTCACAGGACCCTCCTACAATGAGCAGTTCTTC	CASSLTGPSYNEQFF
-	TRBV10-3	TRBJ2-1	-	TGTGCCATCACCGAAGAAGTACTCTATTCAGGAGAGCAGTTCTTC	CAITEEVLYSGEQFF
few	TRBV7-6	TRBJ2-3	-	TGTGCCAGCAGCGGGGGACGGATCACAGATACGCAGTATTTT	CASSGGRITDTQYF
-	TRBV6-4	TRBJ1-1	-	TGTGCCAGCAGTGCCAACGAGGGATGGGAAGCTTTCTTT	CASSANEGWEAFF
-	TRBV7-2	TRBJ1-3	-	TGTGCCAGCAGCTTAGACTCTGGAAACACCATATATTTT	CASSLDSGNTIYF
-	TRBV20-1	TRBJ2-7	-	TGCAGTGCTCCTTTAGCTCGCGAGCAGTACTTC	CSAPLAREQYF
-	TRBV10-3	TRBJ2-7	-	TGTGCCTCCAGGAACTCCTACGAGCAGTACTTC	CASRNSYEQYF
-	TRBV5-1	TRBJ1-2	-	TGCGCCAGCAGCTTGGACACAGGGTTGAATGGCTACACCTTC	CASSLDTGLNGYTF
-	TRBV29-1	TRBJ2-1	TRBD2	TGCAGCGTGGAGAGCGGGAGACGGGGGAATGAGCAGTTCTTC	CSVESGRRGNEQFF
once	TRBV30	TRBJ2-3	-	TGTGCCTGGAGTGTGGGGTTGTTGGGCTTCGGGACAGATACGCAGTATTTT	CAWSVGLLGFGTDTQYF
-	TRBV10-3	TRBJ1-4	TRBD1	TGTGCCATCAGTGAGGACAGGGCGAATGAAAAACTGTTTTTT	CAISEDRANEKLFF
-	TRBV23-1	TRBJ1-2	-	TGCGCCAGCAGTCGGCGCCGACTCACCTTC	CASSRRRLTF
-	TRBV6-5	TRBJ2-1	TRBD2	TGTGCCAGCAGCCCGGGACTAGCGGGAGTAAGTGAGCAGTTCTTC	CASSPGLAGVSEQFF
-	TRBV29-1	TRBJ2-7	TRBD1	TGCAGCGTGGGACAGGGGAGGGTTGAGCAGTACTTC	CSVGQGRVEQYF